Listed below are T cell receptor beta chains from one sample, sequenced in a study of blood T cell repertoires in COVID-19. The table came from immunoSEQ multiplex PCR; TCRdb's copy has only in-frame clones and leaves some out. The repertoire holds hundreds of thousands of clones, with about 89% as singletons. The sequenced sample was peripheral blood. These TCRs come from a woman aged 45-65 years with COVID-19, enrolled during active disease. Both conserved end residues are part of each CDR3. A D gene is named only where the DNA matches it firmly. The size entry is marked missing in some rows and otherwise reads once, few, many or a size class.

d_gene	v_gene	j_gene	abundance	CDR3aa	CDR3nt
TRBD1	TRBV27	TRBJ2-7	NA	CASSLSAGGSYEQYF	TGTGCCAGCAGTTTATCCGCAGGGGGTTCCTACGAGCAGTACTTC
NA	TRBV29-1	TRBJ2-3	few	CSDTGSGYTDTQYF	TGCAGCGATACAGGTAGTGGGTATACAGATACGCAGTATTTT
TRBD2	TRBV11-2	TRBJ2-4	once	CASSPAGGGAKNIQYF	TGTGCCAGCAGTCCAGCGGGGGGCGGGGCCAAAAACATTCAGTACTTC
TRBD2	TRBV11-2	TRBJ2-2	NA	CASSGSGGTGELFF	TGTGCCAGCAGCGGTAGCGGGGGTACCGGGGAGCTGTTTTTT
NA	TRBV2	TRBJ1-1	NA	CASSFFLEGGGAFF	TGTGCCAGCTCGTTCTTCTTAGAGGGGGGGGGAGCTTTCTTT
TRBD2	TRBV5-1	TRBJ2-7	few	CASSPSGDTYEQYF	TGCGCCAGCAGCCCTAGCGGGGACACCTACGAGCAGTACTTC
TRBD2	TRBV18	TRBJ2-1	NA	CASSLSGGMGEQFF	TGTGCCAGCTCACTCTCCGGGGGGATGGGAGAGCAGTTCTTC
NA	TRBV1	TRBJ1-1	NA	CTSSHRGGWRDTEAFF	TGCACCAGCAGCCACCGGGGGGGGTGGCGGGACACTGAAGCTTTCTTT
NA	TRBV9	TRBJ1-1	NA	CASSQGNRNTEAFF	TGTGCCAGCTCCCAGGGTAACAGGAACACTGAAGCTTTCTTT
TRBD1	TRBV2	TRBJ2-7	NA	CASRMGQGGYF	TGTGCCAGCAGGATGGGACAGGGTGGTTACTTC
TRBD2	TRBV6-5	TRBJ2-3	NA	CASSYRLAGPDTQYF	TGTGCCAGCAGTTACAGGCTAGCGGGGCCAGATACGCAGTATTTT
TRBD2	TRBV4-1	TRBJ2-3	NA	CASSKSGGLTDTQYF	TGCGCCAGCAGTAAAAGCGGGGGGCTTACAGATACGCAGTATTTT
TRBD1	TRBV6-5	TRBJ1-2	NA	CASSPDRGAWGYTF	TGTGCCAGCAGTCCGGACAGGGGAGCTTGGGGCTACACCTTC
TRBD1	TRBV5-4	TRBJ2-7	NA	CASSGGTGIGEQYF	TGTGCCAGCAGCGGGGGGACAGGGATCGGCGAGCAGTACTTC
TRBD1	TRBV24-1	TRBJ2-3	NA	CATSDRGQGAIPDTQYF	TGTGCCACCAGTGACCGCGGACAGGGGGCGATTCCAGATACGCAGTATTTT
NA	TRBV7-9	TRBJ1-2	NA	CASSLPGPYGYTF	TGTGCCAGCAGCTTACCCGGTCCTTATGGCTACACCTTC